This TCR beta chain was profiled in a study of blood T cell repertoires in COVID-19. Across the whole study: Samples of COVID-19 (acute and convalescent) were obtained from the United States, Italy and Spain. Sources were T cells, B-cell-depleted T cells, or PBMCs; the material itself was cDNA or gDNA.

This CDR3 has 11 residues. Germline V CDR1 and CDR2: DFQATT, SNEGSKA (reference sequence). Trimming removed 3 bases at V and 6 bases at J, with 9 bases between. While infection was still active, Seattle patients were enrolled and then followed longitudinally. In the original processing: Researchers report that nucleated cell counts were estimated from reference gene primer amplification. This table comes from immunoSEQ multiplex PCR, and its TCRdb copy is limited to in-frame clones, with some not included. Clone size and V and J calls were adopted from that table, with D and trimming inferred from the DNA. The table shows 300,000 to 350,000 clones, with over 80% occurring only once.

This chain joins TRBV20-1 and TRBJ2-7, with D tentatively TRBD2 (6 bases). The TCR was taken from a woman aged 50 to 60 with COVID-19, enrolled during active disease. The sample comprised peripheral blood. The CDR3 protein is CSASSGGEQYF. The CDR3 DNA follows: TGCAGTGCTAGTAGCGGAGGCGAGCAGTACTTC.